This T cell receptor (beta chain) was retrieved from a study of blood T cell repertoires in COVID-19. Study details: There were acute and convalescent COVID-19 samples, and they came from the United States, Italy and Spain.

V gave up 4 bases and J gave up 7 bases; unmatched junction bases: 12. From germline, CDR1 is SGHNT and CDR2 YYREEE (reference sequence). CDR3 length equals 15 residues. Seattle-derived patients entered the study during active infection and were followed longitudinally. Methods used by the authors: The authors estimated nucleated cell counts from reference gene primer amplification. Sequencing was performed with immunoSEQ multiplex PCR; in TCRdb, only in-frame clones are kept and a portion is missing. That table supplies the V and J calls and clone size; D and trimming were determined from the DNA. The sample lists 330,000 or so clones, approximately 86% occurring once.

This TCR was sampled from a man aged 30-40 years with COVID-19, enrolled during active disease. Input material: peripheral blood. The chain links TRBV5-4 to TRBJ2-7, with TRBD1 identical over 9 bases. CDR3 protein: CASSPPGQGWLEQYF. The CDR3 region has the DNA TGTGCCAGCAGCCCCCCAGGACAGGGGTGGTTAGAGCAGTACTTC.